This T cell receptor beta chain was sequenced during a study of beta chain features in type 1 diabetes. Reverse transcribing all isolated RNA meant expressed TCRB transcripts were sequenced. TCRdb's copy holds only in-frame clones and misses some; the assay was immunoSEQ multiplex PCR. The table records 300,000 to 450,000 clones, roughly 9.8% of them present only once. The study's findings and limits: A moderate, significant TCRB CDR3 shortening appeared in type 1 diabetes across four CD4+ subsets.

Of note for this clone: Its target is not known.

Germline CDR1 SGHRS, CDR2 YFSETQ. Trimming took off 4 bases at V and 1 base at J, with 17 bases between the two ends. The CDR3 runs to 17 residues. The clonotype was recovered from a man younger than 40 with type 1 diabetes. Sequencing was performed on central memory CD4+ T cells from blood. This chain uses TRBV5-1 with TRBJ2-2; D could derive from TRBD1 or TRBD2 (6 bases each). The CDR3 DNA reads as TGCGCCAGCAGCACAGGGCTGCTAGCGCTGAACACCGGGGAGCTGTTTTTT. Amino acids: CASSTGLLALNTGELFF.